Listed here are 5 T cell receptor beta chains from one sample, sequenced in a study of shared clonotypes between healthy human individuals. TCRdb's table, derived via immunoSEQ multiplex PCR, lists solely in-frame clones and lacks some. The sample lists more than 2 million clones; 85% to 95% were seen once. Naive CD8 cells were CD45RO-negative, positively selected for CCR7, excluding terminally differentiated effector memory CD45RA+ cells. The sample consisted of naive CD8+ T cells from PBMCs. The receptors were gathered from a young man in good health. Some clones in this sample may be carry-over from other donors' samples.

V and J are TRBV28 and TRBJ1-2; 7 bases are a match to TRBD1. The CDR3 loop spans 15 amino acids. V gave up 5 bases and J gave up 4 bases; unmatched junction bases: 10. CDR1 and CDR2 (germline): MDHEN, SYDVKM. The CDR3 DNA sequence: TGTGCCAGCAGTCCTGAGGACAGGCGCCCCTATGGCTACACCTTC. This gives the protein CASSPEDRRPYGYTF.

This chain connects TRBV4-1 to TRBJ2-3; the D gene is possibly TRBD1 (6 bases). The V gene's germline CDR1 is MGHRA and CDR2 YSYEKL. V lost 1 base and J 4 bases, leaving 15 bases between the germline ends. The CDR3 is 16 residues long. CDR3 sequence reads: CASSQGPPRGSDTQYF. As DNA, the CDR3 is TGCGCCAGCAGCCAAGGGCCTCCCAGGGGATCAGATACGCAGTATTTT.

V is TRBV28 and J is TRBJ2-1, with 7 bases aligning to TRBD2. V lost 4 bases and J lost 5; bases outside the gene matches: 11. CDR3 size: 16 residues. From germline, CDR1 is MDHEN and CDR2 SYDVKM. For the CDR3, the DNA is TGTGCCAGCAGTTCTATCCCCGGGACTATTCACAATGAGCAGTTCTTC. Encoded protein: CASSSIPGTIHNEQFF.

This sequence joins TRBV29-1 and TRBJ2-7; 9 bases match TRBD2. The germline CDR1 and CDR2 sequences are SQVTM and ANQGSEA. The CDR3 sequence is 14 residues long. V was clipped by 6 bases and J by 5 bases; unmatched bases: 11. This CDR3 is CSVDSGRGGDEQYF. DNA for the CDR3: TGCAGCGTAGATAGCGGGAGAGGAGGCGACGAGCAGTACTTC.

The rearrangement uses TRBV6-1 and TRBJ1-2, with D unresolved. V was shortened by 4 bases and J by 7 bases, with 7 bases between the two germline ends. Germline V gene data show CDR1 as MNHNS and CDR2 as SASEGT. CDR3 size: 11 residues. The CDR3 bases are TGTGCCAGCAGTGTAGTGGGTGGCTACACCTTC. As protein: CASSVVGGYTF.